A single sample is the source of the 9 T cell receptor beta chains below, sequenced in a study of blood T cell repertoires in COVID-19. Measured with immunoSEQ multiplex PCR; TCRdb has only the in-frame clones, and not every one. The sample has some 140,000 clones; 80% to 85% are singletons. The sequenced sample consisted of peripheral blood. These receptors were collected from a man in his 60s with acute or convalescent COVID-19.

Of note for this clone: This CDR3 is also generated by other DNA sequences in the sample. The rearrangement links TRBV9 to TRBJ1-3, with unresolved D. V lost 0 bases and J lost 1, with 5 bases in between. Looked up from germline, CDR1 is SGDLS and CDR2 is YYNGEE. The CDR3 is 14 amino acids. CDR3 amino acids: CASSVGHSGNTIYF. CDR3 in DNA: TGTGCCAGCAGCGTAGGACATTCTGGAAACACCATATATTTT.

This chain links TRBV10-3 with TRBJ1-6; 7 bases line up with TRBD1. The CDR3 covers 14 residues. Germline CDR1 ENHRY, CDR2 SYGVKD. Trimming took 2 bases from V and 6 from J; bases not matched to a gene: 1. The CDR3 region is CAISERQGNSPLHF. The DNA for the CDR3 is TGTGCCATCAGTGAGAGACAGGGTAATTCACCCCTCCACTTT.

The CDR3 is CAWSVELRPGSNQPQHF. CDR3 nucleotides: TGTGCCTGGAGTGTTGAACTTCGCCCGGGTAGCAATCAGCCCCAGCATTTT. This chain connects TRBV30 to TRBJ1-5, with D unclear. Germline-derived CDR1 and CDR2 are GTSNPN and SVGIG (reference sequence). The V and J ends lost 0 bases and 0 bases respectively, with 15 bases between them. The CDR3 is 17 residues long.

The rearrangement joins TRBV5-4 to TRBJ2-3, with D possibly being TRBD2 (6 bases). The CDR3 extends over 14 amino acids. Germline V gives CDR1 SGHNT, CDR2 YYREEE (reference sequence). V was cut by 4 bases and J by 0 bases, with 9 bases left in between. The chain's CDR3 is CASSGGVSTDTQYF. DNA for the CDR3: TGTGCCAGCAGCGGCGGGGTTAGCACAGATACGCAGTATTTT.

In this sample, this clone turned up a few times. The chain carries TRBV6-5 and TRBJ1-2; no clear D. Germline V CDR1 and CDR2: MNHEY, SVGAGI. V was pared by 10 bases and J by 3 bases, with 12 bases between. The CDR3 sequence is 12 residues long. This chain's CDR3 is CATTSGYYGYTF. CDR3 coding DNA: TGTGCCACCACCTCGGGGTACTATGGCTACACCTTC.

The chain has TRBV10-1 and TRBJ1-4, with 9 bases fitting TRBD1. V shed 5 bases and J 6 bases; nucleotides not matched to a gene: 4. This CDR3 spans 14 amino acids. The germline V gene encodes CDR1 WNHNN and CDR2 SYGVQD (reference sequence). As DNA, the CDR3 is TGCGCCAGCAGTTTTGACAGGGGGGATGAAAAACTGTTTTTT. Amino acid sequence: CASSFDRGDEKLFF.

This clone has only one observation. The chain uses TRBV19 and TRBJ2-1; 9 bases fit TRBD1. This CDR3 has 14 amino acids. With 7 bases clipped from V and 3 bases from J, the junction kept 4 bases outside the gene matches. Germline V gives CDR1 LNHDA, CDR2 SQIVND (reference sequence). The CDR3 DNA follows: TGTGCCAGTACCACGGGACAGGGCTACAATGAGCAGTTCTTC. Protein product: CASTTGQGYNEQFF.

The rearrangement links TRBV7-2 to TRBJ1-1; TRBD1 matches 8 bases. Trimming removed 5 bases from V and 8 bases from J; junction bases left unmatched: 10. Germline V gene lookup returns CDR1 SGHTA and CDR2 FQGNSA. The CDR3 is made up of 14 amino acids. The CDR3 region is CASSLQKDRVEAFF. In nucleotides, the CDR3 is TGTGCCAGCAGCCTACAAAAGGACAGGGTGGAAGCTTTCTTT.

The rearrangement joins TRBV14 to TRBJ2-7; 7 bases align to TRBD2. Germline CDR1 SGHDN, CDR2 FVKESK. The CDR3 sequence is 15 residues long. V was pared by 0 bases and J by 2 bases, with 4 bases of the junction left unmatched. CDR3 nucleotide sequence: TGTGCCAGCAGCCAAGATCCGGCGGGAGCCTACGAGCAGTACTTC. Protein: CASSQDPAGAYEQYF. The variable domain in full, with the rest retrieved from reference TRBV14 and TRBJ2-7, is EAGVTQFPSHSVIEKGQTVTLRCDPISGHDNLYWYRRVMGKEIKFLLHFVKESKQDESGMPNNRFLAERTGGTYSTLKVQPAELEDSGVYFCASSQDPAGAYEQYFGPGTRLTVT.